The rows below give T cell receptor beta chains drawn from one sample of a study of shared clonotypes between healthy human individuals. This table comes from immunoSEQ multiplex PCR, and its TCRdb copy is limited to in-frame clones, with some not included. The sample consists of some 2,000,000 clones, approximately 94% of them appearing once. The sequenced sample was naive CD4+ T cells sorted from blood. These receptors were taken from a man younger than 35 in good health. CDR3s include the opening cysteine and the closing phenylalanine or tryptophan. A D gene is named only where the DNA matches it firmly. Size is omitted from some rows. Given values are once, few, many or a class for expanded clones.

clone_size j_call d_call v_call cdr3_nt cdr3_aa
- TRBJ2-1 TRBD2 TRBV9 TGTGCCAGCAGCGCTAGCGGGACGAACAATGAGCAGTTCTTC CASSASGTNNEQFF
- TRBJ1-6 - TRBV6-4 TGTGCCAGCAGTGACGGGGTAGGGTCACCCCTCCACTTT CASSDGVGSPLHF
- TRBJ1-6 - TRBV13 TGTGCCAGCCGGGTTGGGGTTTCACCCCTCCACTTT CASRVGVSPLHF
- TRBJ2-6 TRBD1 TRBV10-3 TGTGCCATCAGTCCCGGGACAGTACTCTCTGGGGCCAACGTCCTGACTTTC CAISPGTVLSGANVLTF
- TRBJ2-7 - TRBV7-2 TGTGCCAGCAGCGCCCGTAGCCCCTACTCCTACGAGCAGTACTTC CASSARSPYSYEQYF
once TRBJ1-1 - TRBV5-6 TGTGCCAGCAGCTCAACAGGGCTCACTGAAGCTTTCTTT CASSSTGLTEAFF
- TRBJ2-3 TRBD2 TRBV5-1 TGCGCCAGCAGCTTGGAGAGCGGGGGGGCAGATACGCAGTATTTT CASSLESGGADTQYF
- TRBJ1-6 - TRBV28 TGTGCCAGCAGGGGGGGGCAAATGGTCTCACCCCTCCACTTT CASRGGQMVSPLHF
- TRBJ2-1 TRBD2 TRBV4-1 TGCGCCAGCAGCCAAGGGTTTGGGACTACCGGAGAGGAGCAGTTCTTC CASSQGFGTTGEEQFF
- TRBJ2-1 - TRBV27 TGTGCCAGCAGTTTCCCCCCCTCTAGCCACTCCTACAATGAGCAGTTCTTC CASSFPPSSHSYNEQFF
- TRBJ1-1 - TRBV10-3 TGTGCCGCCGCAAAGGGGGTTAGGACTGAAGCTTTCTTT CAAAKGVRTEAFF
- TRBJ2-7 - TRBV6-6 TGTGCCAGCAGTTACTCGGCGTCCCTCGGAGCCTACGAGCAGTACTTC CASSYSASLGAYEQYF
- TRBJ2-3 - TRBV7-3 TGTGCCAGCAGCTTAATGGTTGTAGATACGCAGTATTTT CASSLMVVDTQYF
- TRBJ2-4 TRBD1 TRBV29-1 TGCAGCGTTCCGGACAGGGAAGCCAAAAACATTCAGTACTTC CSVPDREAKNIQYF
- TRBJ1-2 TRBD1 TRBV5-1 TGCGCCAGCAGCTTGGAAACGCAGGGGGCGCATGGCTACACCTTC CASSLETQGAHGYTF
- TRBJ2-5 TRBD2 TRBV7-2 TGTGCCAGCAGCTTAGGGCGGGAGCGAGGGACCCAGTACTTC CASSLGRERGTQYF
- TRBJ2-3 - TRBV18 TGTGCCAGCTCACCACCGGTTTTGGTGTCCACAGATACGCAGTATTTT CASSPPVLVSTDTQYF
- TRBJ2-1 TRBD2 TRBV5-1 TGCGCCAGCAGCCGCCGATGGAGCGGGGGAGTGGATGAGCAGTTCTTC CASSRRWSGGVDEQFF
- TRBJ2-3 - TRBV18 TGTGCCAGCTCCCCCGGGACTCCCACAGATACGCAGTATTTT CASSPGTPTDTQYF
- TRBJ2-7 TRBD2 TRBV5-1 TGCGCCAGCAGCGGAGGGACTAGCGGGGGGAGCGAGCAGTACTTC CASSGGTSGGSEQYF
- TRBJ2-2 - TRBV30 TGTGCCTGGAGTCTGACTACGAACACCGGGGAGCTGTTTTTT CAWSLTTNTGELFF
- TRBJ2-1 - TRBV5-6 TGTGCCAGCAGCCAATGGGGGATAATTTACAATGAGCAGTTCTTC CASSQWGIIYNEQFF
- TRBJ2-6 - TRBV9 TGTGCCAGCAGCATCCAAAGGTCTGGGGCCAACGTCCTGACTTTC CASSIQRSGANVLTF
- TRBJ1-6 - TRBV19 TGTGCCAGTAGGGACCTACGGGGGAATTCACCCCTCCACTTT CASRDLRGNSPLHF
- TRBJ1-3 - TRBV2 TGTGCCAGCAGGGAGGAAGCAGCCGGAAACACCATATATTTT CASREEAAGNTIYF
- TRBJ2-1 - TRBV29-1 TGCAGCGTTGCCTTTGCCAATGAGCAGTTCTTC CSVAFANEQFF
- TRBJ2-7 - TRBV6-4 TGTGCCAGCAGTGAACCCCCTATCGAACACCCGTACTCCTACGAGCAGTACTTC CASSEPPIEHPYSYEQYF
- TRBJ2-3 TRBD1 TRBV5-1 TGCGCCAGCAGCTTGAGTGGGACAGGGGCCAAAACAGATACGCAGTATTTT CASSLSGTGAKTDTQYF
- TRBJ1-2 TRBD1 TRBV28 TGTGCCAGCAGTTCATACGGGGACAGAAACTATGGCTACACCTTC CASSSYGDRNYGYTF
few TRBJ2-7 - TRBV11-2 TGTGCCAGCAGCTCCAACTCCTACGAGCAGTACTTC CASSSNSYEQYF
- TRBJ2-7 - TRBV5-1 TGCGCCAGCAGCTCTCGGGGCGCCGCCTACGAGCAGTACTTC CASSSRGAAYEQYF
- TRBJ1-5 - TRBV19 TGTGCCAGTAGTATAGATGGGGGCGAGAATCAGCCCCAGCATTTT CASSIDGGENQPQHF